One sample yielded the 23 T cell receptor beta chains listed below, sequenced in a study of response to subunit inactivated influenza vaccine. TCRdb processed the RT-PCR reads anew with MiXCR; each CDR3 protein has one entry. The data contain 750,000 to 850,000 distinct CDR3 sequences, approximately 18% of them singletons. The material sequenced was PBMCs from blood, taken more than 4 days after vaccination. These receptors were collected from a man aged 45-65 years who received an inactivated influenza vaccine.

This clonotype was detected once. The chain recombines TRBV11-2 with TRBJ1-1; D perhaps matches TRBD1 (5 bases). Trimming stripped 4 bases from V and 1 base from J, with 13 bases between. CDR3 length equals 15 residues. The V gene's germline CDR1 is SGHAT and CDR2 FQNNGV. The CDR3 sequence is CASSYPGRGNTEAFF. In DNA, the CDR3 is TGTGCCAGCAGCTACCCAGGGCGTGGGAACACTGAAGCTTTCTTT.

The chain recombines TRBV6-2 or TRBV6-3 with TRBJ2-1; 12 bases agree with TRBD2. In germline, CDR1 is MNHEY, CDR2 SVGEGT. After removal of 3 bases from V and 5 bases from J, the junction contained 5 bases not matched to a gene. This CDR3 region has 16 residues. The CDR3 is CASSYLRLAGDNEQFF. The CDR3 nucleotides are TGTGCCAGCAGTTATTTGAGACTAGCGGGGGACAATGAGCAGTTCTTC.

The chain links TRBV5-1 to TRBJ2-1; 9 bases are a match to TRBD2. V was pared by 0 bases and J by 4 bases, with 5 bases of the junction left unmatched. The germline V gene encodes CDR1 SGHRS and CDR2 YFSETQ. CDR3 length equals 16 residues. CDR3 sequence reads: CASSLGVAGAYNEQFF. The DNA of the CDR3 is TGCGCCAGCAGCTTGGGGGTAGCGGGGGCGTACAATGAGCAGTTCTTC.

This clonotype turned up a few times. The chain employs TRBV3-1 and TRBJ2-1; D not resolved. The germline CDR1 and CDR2 sequences are LGHDT and YNNKEL (reference sequence). Trimming stripped 0 bases from V and 8 bases from J, with 8 bases between. This CDR3 is 13 amino acids long. CDR3 amino acids: CASSQEVGHEQFF. The DNA of the CDR3 is TGTGCCAGCAGCCAAGAAGTCGGGCATGAGCAGTTCTTC.

This clonotype was seen a handful of times. The V gene is TRBV5-1, the J gene TRBJ1-1; TRBD1 might be the D (5 bases). V lost 4 bases and J 4 bases, leaving 17 bases between the germline ends. This CDR3 contains 15 residues. Per the germline V gene, CDR1 is SGHRS and CDR2 is YFSETQ. The CDR3 bases are TGCGCCAGCAGCCCGCTTGGGGCTAAGGGCACTGAAGCTTTCTTT. Translated: CASSPLGAKGTEAFF. The full variable domain, with the rest looked up from reference TRBV5-1 and TRBJ1-1, is KAGVTQTPRYLIKTRGQQVTLSCSPISGHRSVSWYQQTPGQGLQFLFEYFSETQRNKGNFPGRFSGRQFSNSRSEMNVSTLELGDSALYLCASSPLGAKGTEAFFGQGTRLTVV.

This clonotype appeared a few times. The J gene is TRBJ2-3, the V gene TRBV5-6; TRBD2 matches 7 bases. The CDR3 extends over 15 amino acids. The V gene's germline CDR1 is SGHDT and CDR2 YYEEEE. With V trimmed by 2 bases and J by 2 bases, 5 bases remained unmatched. CDR3: CASSFRRENTDTQYF. CDR3 nucleotide sequence: TGTGCCAGCAGCTTTAGGCGGGAGAACACAGATACGCAGTATTTT.

The chain has TRBV7-8 and TRBJ1-1; D ambiguous. Trimming removed 0 bases from V and 1 base from J, with 9 bases in between. This CDR3 contains 15 residues. CDR1 is SGHVS and CDR2 is FQNEAQ in the germline V gene. CDR3 residues: CASSLAWSTNTEAFF. The CDR3 DNA is TGTGCCAGCAGCTTAGCATGGAGCACGAACACTGAAGCTTTCTTT.

Written as DNA, the CDR3 is TGTGCCAGCAGCTCGACGGGGTTTGAGACCCAGTACTTC. As protein: CASSSTGFETQYF. The chain has TRBV6-1 and TRBJ2-5, with TRBD2 as a possible D gene (5 bases). V dropped 6 bases and J dropped 5 bases, with 13 bases sitting between them. CDR1 is MNHNS and CDR2 is SASEGT in the germline V gene. The CDR3 runs to 13 residues.

This sequence joins TRBV20-1 and TRBJ2-2; 10 nucleotides agree with TRBD1. The germline CDR1 and CDR2 sequences are DFQATT and SNEGSKA (reference sequence). This CDR3 spans 16 amino acids. The J segment lost 0 bases and the V segment lost 6 bases, leaving 7 bases of the junction unmatched. This CDR3 is CSARDRGTTNTGELFF. CDR3 coding DNA: TGCAGTGCGCGGGACAGGGGAACCACGAACACCGGGGAGCTGTTTTTT.

CDR3 DNA sequence: TGTGCCAGCAGCTTAAGGCCCCGGACAGGGTACCAAGAGACCCAGTACTTC. Its protein is CASSLRPRTGYQETQYF. The chain links TRBV7-9 to TRBJ2-5; 8 bases are a match to TRBD1. There are 17 residues in the CDR3. The J segment lost 0 bases and the V segment lost 2 bases, leaving 8 bases of the junction unmatched. Germline V CDR1 and CDR2: SEHNR, FQNEAQ (reference sequence).

In this sample, this clonotype turned up a few times. The chain carries TRBV12-3 or TRBV12-4 and TRBJ2-7, with D possibly being TRBD1 (9 bases). The CDR3 spans 18 residues. V gave up 3 bases and J gave up 2 bases, with 23 bases separating them. The chain's CDR3 is CASSLGTGLGRAPYEQYF. The CDR3 region has the DNA TGTGCCAGCAGTTTGGGGACAGGGCTCGGGAGGGCCCCCTACGAGCAGTACTTC.

The chain joins TRBV5-5 to TRBJ2-7; D gene unclear. V was pared by 0 bases and J by 3 bases, with 10 bases between. In germline, CDR1 is SGHKS, CDR2 YYEKEE (reference sequence). This CDR3 comprises 14 residues. CDR3 nucleotides: TGTGCCAGCAGCTTGGCTTCGACCCACTACGAGCAGTACTTC. This translates into CASSLASTHYEQYF.

The chain is built from TRBV5-6 and TRBJ1-2; 10 bases map to TRBD1. V lost 0 bases, J lost 6 bases, and 11 bases stayed unmatched. CDR1 is SGHDT, CDR2 YYEEEE, per germline. This CDR3 has 17 residues. This CDR3 reads CASSLAPGQGLGHGYTF. The CDR3 DNA reads TGTGCCAGCAGCTTGGCCCCGGGACAGGGGCTAGGGCATGGCTACACCTTC.

This clonotype was detected a few times. The chain combines TRBV20-1 with TRBJ2-2, with 10 bases lining up with TRBD2. With 5 bases clipped from V and 4 bases from J, the junction kept 7 bases outside the gene matches. Germline V lookup: CDR1 DFQATT, CDR2 SNEGSKA (reference sequence). The CDR3 runs to 15 residues. CDR3 sequence: CSAPRAGGPTGELFF. The CDR3 bases are TGCAGTGCTCCTCGAGCGGGAGGGCCCACCGGGGAGCTGTTTTTT.

This clonotype was counted a few times. This chain links TRBV13 with TRBJ1-1; the match to TRBD1 covers 9 bases. J was trimmed by 7 bases and V by 5 bases; bases with no gene match: 5. The CDR3 contains 13 residues. Germline CDR1 is PRHDT and CDR2 is FYEKMQ (reference sequence). The CDR3 sequence is CASSKQGASEAFF. CDR3 in DNA: TGTGCCAGCAGCAAACAGGGGGCGAGTGAAGCTTTCTTT.

This clonotype was observed a handful of times. The chain carries TRBV6-1 and TRBJ2-2, with D perhaps matching TRBD1 (6 bases). V lost 6 bases to trimming and J lost 6 bases, with 11 bases between them. The length of the CDR3 is 13 residues. Germline V gives CDR1 MNHNS, CDR2 SASEGT. As DNA, the CDR3 is TGTGCCAGCAGGAACAGGGTGTCCGGGGAGCTGTTTTTT. It is translated as CASRNRVSGELFF.

The V gene is TRBV6-5, the J gene TRBJ2-7; 10 nucleotides agree with TRBD1. CDR1 is MNHEY and CDR2 is SVGAGI in the germline V gene. Germline trimming cut 4 bases from V and 7 bases from J; bases unmatched to any gene: 13. This CDR3 has 16 residues. The CDR3 sequence: CASSLPPGQGFWEQYF. Here the CDR3 DNA reads TGTGCCAGCAGTTTACCACCGGGACAGGGGTTCTGGGAGCAGTACTTC.

This clonotype was seen a few times. V usage is TRBV5-1 and J usage is TRBJ2-4; TRBD2 aligns across 7 bases. Germline V gene sequence: CDR1 SGHRS, CDR2 YFSETQ. This CDR3 spans 15 amino acids. Unmatched junction bases numbered 6, after V lost 0 bases and J lost 6 bases. CDR3 sequence (DNA): TGCGCCAGCAGCTTGGTTAGCGGGCCCCCAAACATTCAGTACTTC. It yields the protein CASSLVSGPPNIQYF.

This clonotype was recorded a few times. The rearrangement joins TRBV7-2 to TRBJ1-3; a possible D gene is TRBD1 (5 bases). The CDR3 contains 15 residues. With 5 bases removed from V and 4 bases from J, the gap between germline ends came to 15 bases. Germline CDR1 is SGHTA and CDR2 is FQGNSA. The CDR3 DNA is TGTGCCAGCAGCACCCGATCAGGGCTCGGAAACACCATATATTTT. Its translation: CASSTRSGLGNTIYF.

This clonotype was seen repeatedly, ten times or more. This rearrangement joins TRBV7-2 to TRBJ2-1; unclear D gene. The germline V gene has CDR1 SGHTA and CDR2 FQGNSA. CDR3 length equals 12 residues. V lost 8 bases to trimming and J lost 7 bases, with 12 bases between them. For the CDR3, the DNA is TGTGCCAGCCGTAGAGCTGGGAATGAGCAGTTCTTC. Translating it yields CASRRAGNEQFF.

J is TRBJ2-5 and V is TRBV20-1, with 9 bases aligning to TRBD2. Trimming cost V 1 base and J 5 bases; bases outside gene matches: 8. Germline V gene lookup returns CDR1 DFQATT and CDR2 SNEGSKA (reference sequence). This CDR3 has 15 amino acids. The CDR3 here is CSARAGAGGPETQYF. The CDR3 DNA follows: TGCAGTGCTAGAGCGGGGGCGGGGGGGCCGGAGACCCAGTACTTC.

This chain's CDR3 is CASSFRQTGYTF. Written as DNA, the CDR3 is TGCGCCAGCAGCTTCCGACAAACTGGCTACACCTTC. The chain carries TRBV5-1 and TRBJ1-2, with D unclear. The germline gives CDR1 SGHRS, CDR2 YFSETQ. The CDR3 sequence is 12 residues long. The V and J ends lost 2 bases and 7 bases respectively, with 9 bases between them.

This clonotype came up many times. V usage is TRBV20-1 and J usage is TRBJ1-5; the D is unclear. Per germline, CDR1 DFQATT and CDR2 SNEGSKA (reference sequence). The CDR3 spans 14 residues. The V gene lost 3 bases and the J gene lost 2 bases, with 11 bases spanning the gap. In DNA, the CDR3 is TGCAGTGCTAGTCTGGGAAGCGGCAATCAGCCCCAGCATTTT. Translation: CSASLGSGNQPQHF.